The rows below give T cell receptor beta chains drawn from one sample of a study of shared clonotypes between healthy human individuals. Here immunoSEQ multiplex PCR was the method, and the copy in TCRdb shows in-frame clones only, minus some. The table has about 1.5 million clones, 95% to 99% seen once. Input material: naive CD4+ T cells sorted from blood. The receptor set was obtained from a man in his thirties or forties in good health. Each CDR3 is given with its conserved first and last residue. The order of the fields is CDR3 DNA, CDR3 protein, clone size, J gene, V gene, D gene. A D gene is named only where the DNA matches it firmly. Not every row has a clone size; where given, it reads once, few, many or a size class.

cdr3_nt: TGTGCCAGCTCCCCCGAGAGATTCTTCTACGAGCAGTACTTC
cdr3_aa: CASSPERFFYEQYF
clone_size: -
j_call: TRBJ2-7
v_call: TRBV27
d_call: -

cdr3_nt: TGTGCCACCAGCCGTCAAAGTGGGCTAACCGGGGAGCTGTTTTTT
cdr3_aa: CATSRQSGLTGELFF
clone_size: once
j_call: TRBJ2-2
v_call: TRBV15
d_call: -

cdr3_nt: TGCGCCAGCAGCGTGGGACAGCCCACAGATACGCAGTATTTT
cdr3_aa: CASSVGQPTDTQYF
clone_size: once
j_call: TRBJ2-3
v_call: TRBV5-1
d_call: TRBD1

cdr3_nt: TGTGCCAGTAGTATGGACACCCACCCGGATACGCAGTATTTT
cdr3_aa: CASSMDTHPDTQYF
clone_size: -
j_call: TRBJ2-3
v_call: TRBV19
d_call: -

cdr3_nt: TGTGCCAGCAGCTCCGGGACAGGGAACTACGAATTGTACTTC
cdr3_aa: CASSSGTGNYELYF
clone_size: -
j_call: TRBJ2-7
v_call: TRBV7-9
d_call: TRBD1

cdr3_nt: TGTGCCAGCGCGTCACTTAACTATGGCTACACCTTC
cdr3_aa: CASASLNYGYTF
clone_size: -
j_call: TRBJ1-2
v_call: TRBV6-6
d_call: -

cdr3_nt: TGTGCCAGCAGTGGGATTAGAGGGGGGGCCTCCTCCTACGAGCAGTACTTC
cdr3_aa: CASSGIRGGASSYEQYF
clone_size: -
j_call: TRBJ2-7
v_call: TRBV6-1
d_call: -

cdr3_nt: TGTGCCAGCAGCCCTACCGCGGGAACCGGAAACACCATATATTTT
cdr3_aa: CASSPTAGTGNTIYF
clone_size: -
j_call: TRBJ1-3
v_call: TRBV28
d_call: -

cdr3_nt: TGTGCCAGCAGCTCCTCTCCGGGACAGGGGGAGACCTACGAGCAGTACTTC
cdr3_aa: CASSSSPGQGETYEQYF
clone_size: -
j_call: TRBJ2-7
v_call: TRBV7-8
d_call: TRBD1

cdr3_nt: TGTGCCTCGCCGGAACCCAGGGACGGCTATGGCTACACCTTC
cdr3_aa: CASPEPRDGYGYTF
clone_size: -
j_call: TRBJ1-2
v_call: TRBV30
d_call: -

cdr3_nt: TGCGCCAGCGCTGAGACGCGGGGCTCCTACGAGCAGTACTTC
cdr3_aa: CASAETRGSYEQYF
clone_size: -
j_call: TRBJ2-7
v_call: TRBV5-1
d_call: -

cdr3_nt: TGTGCCAGCAGCATTCGGGGACAGGGGAAGAACACTGAAGCTTTCTTT
cdr3_aa: CASSIRGQGKNTEAFF
clone_size: -
j_call: TRBJ1-1
v_call: TRBV5-4
d_call: TRBD1

cdr3_nt: TGTGCCAGCAGCTTGGGACAGGGCCTCGGTGAGCAGTTCTTC
cdr3_aa: CASSLGQGLGEQFF
clone_size: once
j_call: TRBJ2-1
v_call: TRBV11-3
d_call: TRBD1

cdr3_nt: TGCGCCAGCAGCAAGGGGCTAGCGGAGTACTACGAGCAGTACTTC
cdr3_aa: CASSKGLAEYYEQYF
clone_size: -
j_call: TRBJ2-7
v_call: TRBV10-1
d_call: TRBD2

cdr3_nt: TGCGCCAGCAGCGTGGATAGCGGGACTGGCGCCTACGAGCAGTACTTC
cdr3_aa: CASSVDSGTGAYEQYF
clone_size: once
j_call: TRBJ2-7
v_call: TRBV5-1
d_call: TRBD2

cdr3_nt: TGCGCCAGCAGCCCCGAAGCTGGTACCTACGAGCAGTACTTC
cdr3_aa: CASSPEAGTYEQYF
clone_size: -
j_call: TRBJ2-7
v_call: TRBV5-1
d_call: -

cdr3_nt: TGTGCCAGCAGTGAAGTGGCGACCATATATTTT
cdr3_aa: CASSEVATIYF
clone_size: -
j_call: TRBJ1-3
v_call: TRBV6-1
d_call: -

cdr3_nt: TGTGCCAGCAGTTACGACTCTGGGGCCAACGTCCTGACTTTC
cdr3_aa: CASSYDSGANVLTF
clone_size: -
j_call: TRBJ2-6
v_call: TRBV6-5
d_call: -

cdr3_nt: TGTGCCAGCTCACCACGCGGGACAGAGACCCAGTACTTC
cdr3_aa: CASSPRGTETQYF
clone_size: -
j_call: TRBJ2-5
v_call: TRBV18
d_call: -

cdr3_nt: TGTGCCAGCTCTCTCGGGGCAGATACGCAGTATTTT
cdr3_aa: CASSLGADTQYF
clone_size: once
j_call: TRBJ2-3
v_call: TRBV18
d_call: -

cdr3_nt: TGTGCCAGCAGTTTGAGGGTCTCGGACGAGCAGTACTTC
cdr3_aa: CASSLRVSDEQYF
clone_size: -
j_call: TRBJ2-7
v_call: TRBV25-1
d_call: -

cdr3_nt: TGTGCCAGCAGCCTATCATGGGGCAATCAGCCCCAGCATTTT
cdr3_aa: CASSLSWGNQPQHF
clone_size: -
j_call: TRBJ1-5
v_call: TRBV7-8
d_call: -

cdr3_nt: TGCGCCAGCAGCCAAGAACTCGGGACTAGCGGGAGCCCATCCTACAATGAGCAGTTCTTC
cdr3_aa: CASSQELGTSGSPSYNEQFF
clone_size: -
j_call: TRBJ2-1
v_call: TRBV4-1
d_call: TRBD2

cdr3_nt: TGTGCCAGCAACAGGGAGCCCCCGGGGCATCAGCCCCAGCATTTT
cdr3_aa: CASNREPPGHQPQHF
clone_size: -
j_call: TRBJ1-5
v_call: TRBV28
d_call: -

cdr3_nt: TGTGCCAGCAGCAGGGGGGACAGGGATAACACCGGGGAGCTGTTTTTT
cdr3_aa: CASSRGDRDNTGELFF
clone_size: -
j_call: TRBJ2-2
v_call: TRBV13
d_call: TRBD1

cdr3_nt: TGTGCCAGTACGGGACTAGCGGGAGGGCCTTCGAACACCGGGGAGCTGTTTTTT
cdr3_aa: CASTGLAGGPSNTGELFF
clone_size: -
j_call: TRBJ2-2
v_call: TRBV19
d_call: TRBD2

cdr3_nt: TGTGCCAGCAGTTTTCACGGTAACTATGGCTACACCTTC
cdr3_aa: CASSFHGNYGYTF
clone_size: -
j_call: TRBJ1-2
v_call: TRBV28
d_call: -

cdr3_nt: TGTGCCTGGAGTGTACATAAGGGGCTGAGCAATCAGCCCCAGCATTTT
cdr3_aa: CAWSVHKGLSNQPQHF
clone_size: -
j_call: TRBJ1-5
v_call: TRBV30
d_call: -